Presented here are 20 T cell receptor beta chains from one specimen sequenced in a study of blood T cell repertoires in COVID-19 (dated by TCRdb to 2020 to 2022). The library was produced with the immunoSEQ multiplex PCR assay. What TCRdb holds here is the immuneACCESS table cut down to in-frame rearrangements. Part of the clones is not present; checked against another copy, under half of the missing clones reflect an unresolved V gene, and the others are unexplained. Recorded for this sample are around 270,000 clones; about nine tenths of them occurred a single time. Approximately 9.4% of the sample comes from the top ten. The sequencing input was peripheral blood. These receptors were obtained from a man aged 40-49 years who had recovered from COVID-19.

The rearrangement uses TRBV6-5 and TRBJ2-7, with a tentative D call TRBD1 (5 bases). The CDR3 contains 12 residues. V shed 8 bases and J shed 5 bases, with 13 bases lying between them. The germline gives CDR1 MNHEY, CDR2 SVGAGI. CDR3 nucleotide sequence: TGTGCCAGCCGAACAGGAAGCCACGAGCAGTACTTC. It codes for CASRTGSHEQYF.

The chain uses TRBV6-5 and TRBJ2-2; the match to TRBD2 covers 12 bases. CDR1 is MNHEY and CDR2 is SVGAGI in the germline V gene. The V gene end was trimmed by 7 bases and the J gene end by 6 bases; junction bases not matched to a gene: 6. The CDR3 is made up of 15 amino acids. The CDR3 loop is CASNRLAGAPGELFF. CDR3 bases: TGTGCCAGCAACCGACTAGCGGGAGCCCCCGGGGAGCTGTTTTTT.

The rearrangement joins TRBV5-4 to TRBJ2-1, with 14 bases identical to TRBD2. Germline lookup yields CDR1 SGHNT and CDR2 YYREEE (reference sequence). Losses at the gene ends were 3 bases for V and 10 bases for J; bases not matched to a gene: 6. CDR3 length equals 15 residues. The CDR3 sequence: CASSSGLAGVGEQFF. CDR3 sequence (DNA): TGTGCCAGCAGCTCGGGACTAGCGGGAGTAGGCGAGCAGTTCTTC.

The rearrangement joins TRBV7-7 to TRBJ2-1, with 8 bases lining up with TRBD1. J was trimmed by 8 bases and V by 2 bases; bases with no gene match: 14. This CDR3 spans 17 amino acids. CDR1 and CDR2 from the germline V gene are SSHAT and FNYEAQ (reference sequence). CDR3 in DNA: TGTGCCAGCAGCTTAACGAGCCCTGGACAGGGAGGTCATGAGCAGTTCTTC. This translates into CASSLTSPGQGGHEQFF.

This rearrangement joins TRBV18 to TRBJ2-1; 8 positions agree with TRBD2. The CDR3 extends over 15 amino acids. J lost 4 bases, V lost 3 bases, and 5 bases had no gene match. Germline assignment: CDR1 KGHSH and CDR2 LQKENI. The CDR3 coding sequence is TGTGCCAGCTCACCGTCCGGGAGGGCGTACAATGAGCAGTTCTTC. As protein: CASSPSGRAYNEQFF.

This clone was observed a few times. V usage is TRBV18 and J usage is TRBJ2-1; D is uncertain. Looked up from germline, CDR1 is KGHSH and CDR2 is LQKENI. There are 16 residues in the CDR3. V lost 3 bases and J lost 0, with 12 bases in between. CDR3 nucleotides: TGTGCCAGCTCACCGGTTATGAGAGTCTCCTACAATGAGCAGTTCTTC. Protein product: CASSPVMRVSYNEQFF.

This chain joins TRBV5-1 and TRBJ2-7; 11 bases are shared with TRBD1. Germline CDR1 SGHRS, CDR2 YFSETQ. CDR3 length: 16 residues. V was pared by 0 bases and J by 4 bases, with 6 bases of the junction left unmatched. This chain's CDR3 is CASSLAGGTGGYEQYF. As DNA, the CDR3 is TGCGCCAGCAGCTTGGCTGGCGGGACAGGGGGGTACGAGCAGTACTTC. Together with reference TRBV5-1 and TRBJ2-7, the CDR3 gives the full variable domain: KAGVTQTPRYLIKTRGQQVTLSCSPISGHRSVSWYQQTPGQGLQFLFEYFSETQRNKGNFPGRFSGRQFSNSRSEMNVSTLELGDSALYLCASSLAGGTGGYEQYFGPGTRLTVT.

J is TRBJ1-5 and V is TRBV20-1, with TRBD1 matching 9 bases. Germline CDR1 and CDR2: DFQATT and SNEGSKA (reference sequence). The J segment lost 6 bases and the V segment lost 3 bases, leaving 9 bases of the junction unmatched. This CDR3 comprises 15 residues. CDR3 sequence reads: CSASQRTGDSQPQHF. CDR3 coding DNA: TGCAGTGCTAGTCAAAGGACAGGGGACAGTCAGCCCCAGCATTTT.

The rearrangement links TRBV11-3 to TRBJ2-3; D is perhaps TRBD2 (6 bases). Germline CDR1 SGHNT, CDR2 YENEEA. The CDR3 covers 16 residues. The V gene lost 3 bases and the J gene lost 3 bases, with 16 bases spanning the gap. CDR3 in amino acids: CASSFTGTHGTDTQYF. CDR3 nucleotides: TGTGCCAGCAGCTTTACCGGGACTCACGGGACAGATACGCAGTATTTT.

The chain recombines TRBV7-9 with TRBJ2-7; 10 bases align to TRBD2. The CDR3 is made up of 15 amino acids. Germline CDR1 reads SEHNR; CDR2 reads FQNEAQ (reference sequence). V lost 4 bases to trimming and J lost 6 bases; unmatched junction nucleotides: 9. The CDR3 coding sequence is TGTGCCAGCAGCTCGACTAGCGGGCGGTCCGCCGAGCAGTACTTC. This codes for CASSSTSGRSAEQYF.

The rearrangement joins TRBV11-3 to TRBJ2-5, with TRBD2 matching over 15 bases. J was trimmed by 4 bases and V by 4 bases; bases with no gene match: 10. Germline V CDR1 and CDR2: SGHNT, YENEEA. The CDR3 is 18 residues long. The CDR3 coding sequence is TGTGCCAGCAGCTCGGGACTAGCGGGGGGCACCTCTCGAGAGACCCAGTACTTC. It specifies CASSSGLAGGTSRETQYF.

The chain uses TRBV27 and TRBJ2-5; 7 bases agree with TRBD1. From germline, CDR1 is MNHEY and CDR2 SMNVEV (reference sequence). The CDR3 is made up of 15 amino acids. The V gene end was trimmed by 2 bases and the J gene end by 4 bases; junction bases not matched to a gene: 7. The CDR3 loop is CASSLRGTATETQYF. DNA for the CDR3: TGTGCCAGCAGTTTACGAGGGACAGCGACAGAGACCCAGTACTTC.

In DNA form, the CDR3 reads TGCAGCGGGCTAAGGGGGAGCCAGTACTTC. As protein: CSGLRGSQYF. This chain uses TRBV29-1 with TRBJ2-5; tentative D call: TRBD1 (6 bases). Germline values: CDR1 SQVTM, CDR2 ANQGSEA. Trimming cost V 7 bases and J 10 bases, with 13 bases left between them. The CDR3 runs 10 residues.

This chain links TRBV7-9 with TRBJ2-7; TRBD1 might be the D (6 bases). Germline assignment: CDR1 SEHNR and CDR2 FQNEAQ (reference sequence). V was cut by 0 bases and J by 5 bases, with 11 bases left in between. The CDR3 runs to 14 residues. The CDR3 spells CASSLAWAGDEQYF. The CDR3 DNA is TGTGCCAGCAGCTTAGCGTGGGCAGGGGACGAGCAGTACTTC. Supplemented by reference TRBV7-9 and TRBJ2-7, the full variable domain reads DTGVSQNPRHKITKRGQNVTFRCDPISEHNRLYWYRQTLGQGPEFLTYFQNEAQLEKSRLLSDRFSAERPKGSFSTLEIQRTEQGDSAMYLCASSLAWAGDEQYFGPGTRLTVT.

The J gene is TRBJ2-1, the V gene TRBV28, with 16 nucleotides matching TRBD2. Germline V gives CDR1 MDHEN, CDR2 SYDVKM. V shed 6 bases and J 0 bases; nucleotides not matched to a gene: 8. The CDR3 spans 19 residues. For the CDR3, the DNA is TGTGCCAGCAGGACCCCGGGACTAGCGGGGGGGAGCTCCTACAATGAGCAGTTCTTC. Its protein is CASRTPGLAGGSSYNEQFF.

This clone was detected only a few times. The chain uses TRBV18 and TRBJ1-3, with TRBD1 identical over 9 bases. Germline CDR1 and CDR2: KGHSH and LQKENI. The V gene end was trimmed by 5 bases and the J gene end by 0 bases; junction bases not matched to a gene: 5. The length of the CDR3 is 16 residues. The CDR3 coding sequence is TGTGCCAGCTCAGAGGGGGACAGGGTCTCTGGAAACACCATATATTTT. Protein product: CASSEGDRVSGNTIYF.

CDR3 residues: CASSLTQTVQDGYTF. The CDR3 nucleotides read TGTGCCAGCAGCTTAACTCAGACAGTGCAAGATGGCTACACCTTC. This sequence joins TRBV7-2 and TRBJ1-2, with D maybe TRBD1 (5 bases). The V end was cut by 2 bases, the J end by 6 bases, with 16 bases between. The CDR3 totals 15 residues. CDR1 and CDR2 (germline): SGHTA, FQGNSA.

The CDR3, as DNA: TGCAGCGTCCGGAGGGGAACCACCTACGAGCAGTACTTC. Translated, it gives CSVRRGTTYEQYF. This rearrangement joins TRBV29-1 to TRBJ2-7; D might be TRBD2 (6 bases). This CDR3 is built from 13 residues. The germline V and J ends were trimmed by 6 bases and 2 bases, with 14 bases remaining between them. Germline lookup yields CDR1 SQVTM and CDR2 ANQGSEA.

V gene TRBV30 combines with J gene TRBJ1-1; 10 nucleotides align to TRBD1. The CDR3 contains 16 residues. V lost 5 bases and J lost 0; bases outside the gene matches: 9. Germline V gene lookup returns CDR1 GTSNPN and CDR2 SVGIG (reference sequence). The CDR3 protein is CAWEGQGFFLNTEAFF. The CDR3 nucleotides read TGTGCCTGGGAGGGACAGGGGTTTTTTCTGAACACTGAAGCTTTCTTT.

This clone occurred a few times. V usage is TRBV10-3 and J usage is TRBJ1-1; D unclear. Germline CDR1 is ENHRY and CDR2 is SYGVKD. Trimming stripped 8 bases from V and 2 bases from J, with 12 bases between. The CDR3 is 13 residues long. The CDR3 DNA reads TGTGCCATCGCCCGGGAGCTTAACACTGAAGCTTTCTTT. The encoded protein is CAIARELNTEAFF.